This T cell receptor beta chain was retrieved from a study of blood T cell repertoires in COVID-19. Study as a whole: There were acute and convalescent COVID-19 samples, and they came from the United States, Italy and Spain.

Source study methods: Using reference gene primer amplification, nucleated cell counts were estimated. Repertoires were generated with immunoSEQ multiplex PCR, while TCRdb's copy carries only in-frame clones and drops some. That table furnishes V, J and clone size, whereas the DNA furnished D and trimming. The sample lists some 310,000 clones; 90% were seen once. Seattle's enrolled individuals joined amid active infection and were then monitored longitudinally. Germline CDR1 is MNHNY and CDR2 is SVGAGI (reference sequence). The length of the CDR3 is 15 residues. V was pared by 4 bases and J by 0 bases, with 1 base of the junction left unmatched.

The chain joins TRBV6-6 to TRBJ2-3; TRBD2 matches 10 bases. Sequenced sample: peripheral blood. This receptor was obtained from a woman aged 25 to 39 with COVID-19, enrolled during active disease. CDR3 in DNA: TGTGCCAGCAGTTCGACTAGCGGGAGCACAGATACGCAGTATTTT. Protein sequence: CASSSTSGSTDTQYF.